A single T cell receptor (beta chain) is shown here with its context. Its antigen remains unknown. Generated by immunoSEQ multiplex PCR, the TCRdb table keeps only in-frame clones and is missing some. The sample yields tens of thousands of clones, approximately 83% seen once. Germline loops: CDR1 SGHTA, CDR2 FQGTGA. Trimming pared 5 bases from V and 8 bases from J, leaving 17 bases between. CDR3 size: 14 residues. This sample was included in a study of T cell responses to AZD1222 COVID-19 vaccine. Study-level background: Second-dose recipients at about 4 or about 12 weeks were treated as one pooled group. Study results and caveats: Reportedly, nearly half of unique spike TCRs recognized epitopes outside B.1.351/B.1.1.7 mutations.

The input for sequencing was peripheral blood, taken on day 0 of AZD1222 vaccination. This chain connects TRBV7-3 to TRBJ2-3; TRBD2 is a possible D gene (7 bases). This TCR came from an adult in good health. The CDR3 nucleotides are TGTGCCAGCAGCCCGACTAGGGGGGGGACTACGCAGTATTTT. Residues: CASSPTRGGTTQYF.